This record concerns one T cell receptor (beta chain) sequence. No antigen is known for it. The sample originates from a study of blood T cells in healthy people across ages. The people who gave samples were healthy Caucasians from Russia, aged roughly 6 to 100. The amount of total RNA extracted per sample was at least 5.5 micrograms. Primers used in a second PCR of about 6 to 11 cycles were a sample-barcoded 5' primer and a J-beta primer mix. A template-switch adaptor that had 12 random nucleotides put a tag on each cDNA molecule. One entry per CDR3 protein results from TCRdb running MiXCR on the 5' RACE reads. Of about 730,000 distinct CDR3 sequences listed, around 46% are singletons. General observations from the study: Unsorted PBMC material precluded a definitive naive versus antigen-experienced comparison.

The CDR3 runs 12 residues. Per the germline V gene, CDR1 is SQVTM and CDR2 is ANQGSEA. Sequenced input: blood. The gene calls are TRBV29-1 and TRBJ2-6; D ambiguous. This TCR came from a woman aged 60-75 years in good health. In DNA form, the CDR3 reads TGCGGTGGGTTAGCTGGGGCCAACGTCCTGACTTTC. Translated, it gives CGGLAGANVLTF.